These T cell receptor beta chains were read from a single sample in a study of chemoradiotherapy in HPV16-positive cancers. The protocol was immunoSEQ multiplex PCR, while the TCRdb copy is restricted to in-frame clones and leaves out a portion. The repertoire has tens of thousands of clones, about 88% of them found once; the top ten carry under 2.5%. The source was blood, collected from a patient who underwent chemoradiotherapy. The receptors derive from a human donor with HPV-associated anogenital cancer. CDR3s include the opening cysteine and the closing phenylalanine or tryptophan. D genes are given only for firm matches. Rows may omit the clone size; those that give it use once, few, many or a size class.

once TRBJ1-1 TRBV29-1 NA CSVEGSYVFF TGCAGCGTTGAAGGCAGTTACGTTTTCTTT
NA TRBJ2-3 TRBV7-3 NA CASSSTVGGTQYF TGTGCCAGCAGCTCCACGGTCGGAGGTACGCAGTATTTT
NA TRBJ2-7 TRBV10-2 TRBD1 CASAGQGISIDPYEQYF TGCGCCAGCGCGGGACAGGGGATTTCCATCGACCCCTACGAGCAGTACTTC
NA TRBJ1-1 TRBV9 NA CASSVAEAVNTEAFF TGTGCCAGCAGCGTAGCGGAAGCAGTGAACACTGAAGCTTTCTTT
NA TRBJ1-1 TRBV11-2 NA CASSLPGDTEAFF TGTGCCAGCAGCCTCCCGGGGGACACTGAAGCTTTCTTT
NA TRBJ2-3 TRBV6-1 TRBD2 CASSAGLAGGPSTDTQYF TGTGCCAGCAGTGCGGGACTAGCGGGGGGGCCCAGCACAGATACGCAGTATTTT
NA TRBJ2-7 TRBV29-1 TRBD1 CSGTDRGGHEQYF TGCAGCGGGACGGACAGGGGAGGACACGAGCAGTACTTC
NA TRBJ1-1 TRBV12-2 NA CASRTTPGTGNTEAFF TGTGCAAGTCGCACGACCCCCGGGACAGGGAACACTGAAGCTTTCTTT
NA TRBJ2-7 TRBV6-6 NA CASSYGSFYEQYF TGTGCCAGCAGTTACGGCTCGTTCTACGAGCAGTACTTC
NA TRBJ1-6 TRBV6-5 NA CASSPPGSPLHF TGTGCCAGCAGCCCCCCGGGGTCACCCCTCCACTTT
NA TRBJ2-5 TRBV4-2 NA CASSQEWGEETQYF TGTGCCAGCAGCCAAGAATGGGGCGAAGAGACCCAGTACTTC
NA TRBJ2-5 TRBV7-2 NA CASSLVAPPLEETQYF TGTGCCAGCAGCTTAGTAGCTCCCCCACTTGAAGAGACCCAGTACTTC
NA TRBJ1-2 TRBV10-3 TRBD1 CAITATGTGDYGYTF TGTGCCATCACTGCCACCGGGACAGGGGATTATGGCTACACCTTC
NA TRBJ2-3 TRBV2 NA CASTSRGITDTQYF TGTGCCAGCACCTCCCGGGGGATCACAGATACGCAGTATTTT
NA TRBJ1-1 TRBV19 NA CASSMGRIMSTEAFF TGTGCCAGTAGTATGGGGAGGATTATGAGCACTGAAGCTTTCTTT
NA TRBJ1-4 TRBV5-5 NA CASSLEVAGVKEKLFF TGTGCCAGCAGCTTGGAAGTCGCAGGAGTAAAAGAAAAACTGTTTTTT
NA TRBJ1-6 TRBV11-2 TRBD1 CASSPWTGGDNSPLHF TGTGCCAGCAGCCCATGGACAGGTGGCGATAATTCACCCCTCCACTTT
NA TRBJ2-3 TRBV7-2 TRBD2 CASSLGNSGGLSTDTQYF TGTGCCAGCAGCTTGGGGAATAGCGGGGGGCTAAGCACAGATACGCAGTATTTT
NA TRBJ1-6 TRBV5-4 NA CASSLEYSSPLHF TGTGCCAGCAGCTTGGAGTACAGCTCACCCCTCCACTTT
NA TRBJ1-1 TRBV5-1 NA CASSGSGRDTEAFF TGCGCCAGCAGCGGATCCGGAAGGGACACTGAAGCTTTCTTT
NA TRBJ1-6 TRBV13 NA CASSFGSGRNNSPLHF TGTGCCAGCAGCTTCGGGTCAGGACGGAATAATTCACCCCTCCACTTT
NA TRBJ2-7 TRBV28 TRBD2 CASSGLAGPSEQYF TGTGCCAGCAGCGGACTAGCGGGCCCAAGTGAGCAGTACTTC
NA TRBJ1-2 TRBV7-2 NA CASSQYPAGRTYGYTF TGTGCCAGCAGCCAATATCCCGCCGGGAGAACCTATGGCTACACCTTC
NA TRBJ2-5 TRBV18 NA CASSPSQETQYF TGTGCCAGCTCACCGTCCCAAGAGACCCAGTACTTC
NA TRBJ2-7 TRBV18 NA CASSPLTSAYEQYF TGTGCCAGCTCACCATTAACTTCGGCCTACGAGCAGTACTTC
NA TRBJ1-5 TRBV2 TRBD1 CASRETQGLNQPQHF TGTGCCAGCAGGGAGACACAGGGGCTTAATCAGCCCCAGCATTTT
NA TRBJ2-5 TRBV4-3 NA CASSQGVWETQYF TGCGCCAGCAGCCAGGGGGTCTGGGAGACCCAGTACTTC